This passage covers 12 T cell receptor beta chains from one sample sequenced in a study of cytomegalovirus exposure and HLA in healthy donors. Researchers ran the PCR with 60 Vbeta and 13 Jbeta primers. Measured with immunoSEQ multiplex PCR; TCRdb has only the in-frame clones, and not every one. The top ten hold 6.5% to 8.5% of the sample, which has around 90,000 clones, 85% seen once. Sequencing was performed on PBMCs. These receptors originate from a man in his forties in good health and CMV-seropositive.

This clone is a singleton in its sample. The rearrangement joins TRBV4-1 to TRBJ2-5; 11 nucleotides agree with TRBD1. This CDR3 contains 17 residues. The J segment lost 4 bases and the V segment lost 1 base, leaving 8 bases of the junction unmatched. CDR1 MGHRA and CDR2 YSYEKL come from the germline V gene. Here the CDR3 reads CASSQGTGGFLGETQYF. For the CDR3, the DNA is TGCGCCAGCAGCCAAGGGACAGGGGGCTTTTTAGGAGAGACCCAGTACTTC.

This clone was counted only a few times. This sequence joins TRBV28 and TRBJ1-1; 7 bases are shared with TRBD1. V gave up 4 bases and J gave up 6 bases; unmatched junction bases: 8. The CDR3 has 14 residues. Germline V gene lookup returns CDR1 MDHEN and CDR2 SYDVKM. The CDR3 DNA follows: TGTGCCAGCAGTTACCAAAGGAGGGGGCCTGAAGCTTTCTTT. It translates to CASSYQRRGPEAFF.

In DNA, the CDR3 is TGTGCCAGCAGCCTAGAGCGGGGAATGGCTTTCTTT. This codes for CASSLERGMAFF. The V and J genes are TRBV7-3 and TRBJ1-1; D is unclear. Between the trimmed V and J ends, which lost 5 bases and 11 bases, there was a span of 15 bases. The CDR3 runs to 12 residues. Germline lookup yields CDR1 SGHTA and CDR2 FQGTGA.

V is TRBV5-1 and J is TRBJ2-1; the match to TRBD1 covers 8 bases. Germline trimming cut 5 bases from V and 7 bases from J; bases unmatched to any gene: 2. The CDR3 totals 12 residues. CDR1 SGHRS and CDR2 YFSETQ come from the germline V gene. In DNA, the CDR3 is TGCGCCAGCAGTAACAGGGGGAATGAGCAGTTCTTC. Its translation: CASSNRGNEQFF.

This chain joins TRBV25-1 and TRBJ2-3; 8 nucleotides agree with TRBD1. Germline V CDR1 and CDR2: MGHDK, SYGVNS. Trimming took 4 bases from V and 4 from J; bases not matched to a gene: 13. This CDR3 spans 17 amino acids. The CDR3 DNA follows: TGTGCCAGCAGTGTTAGAACCCGGGACAGGCCCTCAGATACGCAGTATTTT. Residues: CASSVRTRDRPSDTQYF.

The rearrangement joins TRBV2 to TRBJ2-2; perhaps TRBD1 as D (5 bases). The CDR3 is 14 residues long. Germline CDR1 reads SNHLY; CDR2 reads FYNNEI. The V end was cut by 1 base, the J end by 5 bases, with 8 bases between. The CDR3 region is CASSEDRNTGELFF. The CDR3 region has the DNA TGTGCCAGCAGTGAAGACAGGAATACCGGGGAGCTGTTTTTT.

The chain combines TRBV11-3 with TRBJ2-2; 9 positions agree with TRBD2. The ends lost 5 bases at V and 4 bases at J; junction bases unmatched: 8. The CDR3 sequence is 16 residues long. Germline CDR1 and CDR2: SGHNT and YENEEA. Written as DNA, the CDR3 is TGTGCCAGCAGCCGACCTAGCGGGACGGGCACCGGGGAGCTGTTTTTT. Translated, it gives CASSRPSGTGTGELFF. Based on the CDR3 plus reference TRBV11-3 and TRBJ2-2, the full variable domain is EAGVVQSPRYKIIEKKQPVAFWCNPISGHNTLYWYLQNLGQGPELLIRYENEEAVDDSQLPKDRFSAERLKGVDSTLKIQPAELGDSAVYLCASSRPSGTGTGELFFGEGSRLTVL.

This clone was picked up one time. This chain uses TRBV11-2 with TRBJ2-3; 9 bases fit TRBD2. CDR1 and CDR2 (germline): SGHAT, FQNNGV. The CDR3 consists of 17 residues. The V gene end was trimmed by 5 bases and the J gene end by 5 bases; junction bases not matched to a gene: 14. For the CDR3, the DNA is TGTGCCAGCAGCCCCAGGGGTGCTAGCGGGGTGAGAGATACGCAGTATTTT. It codes for CASSPRGASGVRDTQYF.

The J gene is TRBJ1-2, the V gene TRBV28, with a possible D match to TRBD1 (6 bases). CDR1 is MDHEN, CDR2 SYDVKM, per germline. The CDR3 runs 15 residues. Trimming stripped 1 base from V and 4 bases from J, with 13 bases between. CDR3 DNA sequence: TGTGCCAGCAGTTTATTGTCAGGGGTTGTCTATGGCTACACCTTC. Its translation is CASSLLSGVVYGYTF.

This clone was counted between two and nine times. This sequence joins TRBV7-8 and TRBJ2-3; D uncertain. The CDR3 covers 14 residues. Germline V lookup: CDR1 SGHVS, CDR2 FQNEAQ. V was shortened by 4 bases and J by 2 bases, with 10 bases between the two germline ends. DNA for the CDR3: TGTGCCAGCAGCTATAGTCTATACACAGATACGCAGTATTTT. This encodes CASSYSLYTDTQYF. Filled out from reference TRBV7-8 and TRBJ2-3, the complete variable domain reads GAGVSQSPRYKVAKRGQDVALRCDPISGHVSLFWYQQALGQGPEFLTYFQNEAQLDKSGLPSDRFFAERPEGSVSTLKIQRTQQEDSAVYLCASSYSLYTDTQYFGPGTRLTVL.

This clone turned up a few times. The chain is built from TRBV5-1 and TRBJ2-2; 9 bases map to TRBD1. V trimming: 5 bases; J trimming: 5 bases; junction bases outside the gene matches: 4. This CDR3 spans 14 amino acids. Germline V gene sequence: CDR1 SGHRS, CDR2 YFSETQ. The CDR3 reads CASSTGGATGELFF. CDR3 nucleotide sequence: TGCGCCAGCAGTACAGGGGGCGCGACCGGGGAGCTGTTTTTT.

Comments on this clone: The junction departs from the called germline gene at one end, perhaps through a read error. V usage is TRBV7-7 and J usage is TRBJ2-5, with TRBD1 as a possible D gene (5 bases). This CDR3 is 13 amino acids long. From germline, CDR1 is SSHAT and CDR2 FNYEAQ (reference sequence). CDR3: CASSLWGEETQYF. DNA for the CDR3: TGTGCTAGCAGCCTATGGGGCGAAGAGACCCAGTACTTC.